The 3 T cell receptor beta chains reported below all come from one sample, sequenced in a study of blood T cell repertoires in COVID-19. Only in-frame clones appear in the TCRdb table, and some are missing; sequencing was by immunoSEQ multiplex PCR. In the table there are approximately 150,000 clones, over 80% of which are singletons. Sequenced: peripheral blood. Receptors were obtained from a woman in her fifties or sixties with acute or convalescent COVID-19.

CDR3 coding DNA: TGCGCCAGCAGCCGACTAGTGGACTACGAGCAGTACTTC. It encodes CASSRLVDYEQYF. The chain links TRBV4-1 to TRBJ2-7, with D tentatively TRBD2 (6 bases). The CDR3 covers 13 residues. Trimming took 4 bases from V and 3 from J, leaving 10 bases between them. Germline V CDR1 and CDR2: MGHRA, YSYEKL.

The chain links TRBV24-1 to TRBJ2-7; D is ambiguous. The germline V gene has CDR1 KGHDR and CDR2 SFDVKD. V dropped 12 bases and J dropped 2 bases, with 10 bases sitting between them. The CDR3 is 11 amino acids. For the CDR3, the DNA is TGTGCCCCCACAGTTCCCTACGAGCAGTACTTC. This encodes CAPTVPYEQYF.

V is TRBV11-2 and J is TRBJ2-3; 10 bases agree with TRBD2. The CDR3 consists of 17 residues. CDR1 is SGHAT, CDR2 FQNNGV, per germline. The J segment lost 4 bases and the V segment lost 2 bases, leaving 9 bases of the junction unmatched. In DNA, the CDR3 is TGTGCCAGCAGCTTATGGGCTAGCGGGAGTAGGGCAGATACGCAGTATTTT. Residues: CASSLWASGSRADTQYF.